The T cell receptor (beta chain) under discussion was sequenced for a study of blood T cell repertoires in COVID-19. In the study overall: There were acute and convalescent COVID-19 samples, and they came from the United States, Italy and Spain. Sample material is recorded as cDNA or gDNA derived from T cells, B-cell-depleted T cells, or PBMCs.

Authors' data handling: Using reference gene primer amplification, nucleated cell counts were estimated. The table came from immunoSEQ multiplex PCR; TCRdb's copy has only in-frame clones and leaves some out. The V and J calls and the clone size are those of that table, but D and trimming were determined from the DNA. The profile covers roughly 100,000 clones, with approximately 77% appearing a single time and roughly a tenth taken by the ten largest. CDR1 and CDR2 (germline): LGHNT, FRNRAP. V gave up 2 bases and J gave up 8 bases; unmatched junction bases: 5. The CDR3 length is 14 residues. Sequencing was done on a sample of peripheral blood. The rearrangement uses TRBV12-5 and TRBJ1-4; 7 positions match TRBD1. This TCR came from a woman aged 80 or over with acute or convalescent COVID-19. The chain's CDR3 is CASGLPGGEEKLFF. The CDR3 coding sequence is TGTGCTAGTGGTTTGCCAGGGGGAGAGGAAAAACTGTTTTTT.